These 27 T cell receptor beta chains originate from one sample sequenced in a study of T cell responses to AZD1222 COVID-19 vaccine. Assay used: immunoSEQ multiplex PCR; TCRdb lists only in-frame clones, some missing. The sample records some 80,000 clones, approximately 90% being singletons. The specimen comprised peripheral blood, sampled 28 days after the second dose of the MenACWY control vaccine. These receptors originate from an adult who received the MenACWY meningococcal vaccine as a control.

This chain links TRBV19 with TRBJ1-1; tentative D call: TRBD1 (6 bases). Trimming took 3 bases from V and 1 from J, leaving 9 bases between them. CDR1 and CDR2 (germline): LNHDA, SQIVND (reference sequence). The CDR3 loop spans 14 amino acids. The CDR3 protein is CASSIDRRNTEAFF. The CDR3 nucleotides are TGTGCCAGTAGTATCGACAGGAGGAACACTGAAGCTTTCTTT.

The chain has TRBV23-1 and TRBJ1-2, with D hard to call. TRBV23-1 is flagged as an ORF with uncertain function. This CDR3 region has 13 residues. The V gene lost 0 bases and the J gene lost 3 bases, with 5 bases spanning the gap. The CDR3, as DNA: TGCGCCAGCAGTCAATCGACCGACTATGGCTACACCTTC. It codes for CASSQSTDYGYTF.

This clone was detected a few times. The chain uses TRBV5-5 and TRBJ1-1; D is unresolved. The CDR3 length is 14 residues. CDR1 is SGHKS, CDR2 YYEKEE, per germline (reference sequence). With 1 base removed from V and 1 base from J, the gap between germline ends came to 8 bases. DNA of the CDR3: TGTGCCAGCAGCTTGAGTAGCTCGAACACTGAAGCTTTCTTT. Residues: CASSLSSSNTEAFF.

The genes are TRBV19 and TRBJ1-2; 8 positions agree with TRBD1. With V trimmed by 5 bases and J by 11 bases, 13 bases remained unmatched. This CDR3 region has 14 residues. Germline V lookup: CDR1 LNHDA, CDR2 SQIVND (reference sequence). CDR3 nucleotide sequence: TGTGCCAGTAGTGGTAATACCGGACAGGGTGCGTACACCTTC. Protein sequence: CASSGNTGQGAYTF.

The chain employs TRBV6-1 and TRBJ1-6, with unresolved D. The length of the CDR3 is 13 residues. CDR1 and CDR2 (germline): MNHNS, SASEGT. V lost 0 bases to trimming and J lost 13 bases, with 10 bases between them. The CDR3 coding sequence is TGTGCCAGCAGTGAAGCCCGAGATCCCCCCCTCCACTTT. Translation gives CASSEARDPPLHF.

This clone is labeled as medium-sized. The chain carries TRBV19 and TRBJ1-2; 7 bases align to TRBD1. Germline CDR1 LNHDA, CDR2 SQIVND (reference sequence). V dropped 3 bases and J dropped 8; count of bases not matched to a gene: 6. The CDR3 has 13 amino acids. In nucleotides, the CDR3 is TGTGCCAGTAGTATGGAACAGGGGATGGGCTACACCTTC. Translating it yields CASSMEQGMGYTF.

This clone showed up just a few times. This sequence joins TRBV7-2 and TRBJ1-5; 7 nucleotides agree with TRBD1. Germline V gene lookup returns CDR1 SGHTA and CDR2 FQGNSA. V dropped 5 bases and J dropped 2; count of bases not matched to a gene: 3. There are 14 residues in the CDR3. In DNA form, the CDR3 reads TGTGCCAGCAGCACCGGACAGGGCAATCAGCCCCAGCATTTT. This encodes CASSTGQGNQPQHF.

This clone was counted between two and nine times. J is TRBJ2-7 and V is TRBV19; 9 positions agree with TRBD2. The V segment lost 2 bases and the J segment 1 base; nucleotides outside the gene matches: 6. Germline V lookup: CDR1 LNHDA, CDR2 SQIVND (reference sequence). This CDR3 has 16 residues. The CDR3 DNA sequence: TGTGCCAGTAGTATACTAGCGGGGAGCCGTTCCTACGAGCAGTACTTC. As protein: CASSILAGSRSYEQYF.

The count of this clone is one. The rearrangement links TRBV20-1 to TRBJ1-2; the D gene is possibly TRBD1 (5 bases). CDR1 and CDR2 from the germline V gene are DFQATT and SNEGSKA (reference sequence). V was shortened by 3 bases and J by 8 bases, with 16 bases between the two germline ends. The CDR3 is 13 amino acids. The CDR3: CSASIKGTGGYTF. CDR3 DNA sequence: TGCAGTGCTAGTATAAAGGGGACTGGCGGCTACACCTTC.

The chain couples TRBV27 to TRBJ2-7; the D is unclear. Germline CDR1 is MNHEY and CDR2 is SMNVEV (reference sequence). The CDR3 has 15 residues. Trimming shortened V by 1 base and J by 2 bases, and 12 bases separated the two germline ends. The CDR3 is CASSLLTGPTYEQYF. The CDR3, as DNA: TGTGCCAGCAGTTTATTAACCGGGCCAACCTACGAGCAGTACTTC.

The chain joins TRBV2 to TRBJ2-7; a weak D match, TRBD1 (6 bases). Trimming left V 8 bases short and J 2 bases short, with 16 bases between. The CDR3 extends over 14 amino acids. The germline gives CDR1 SNHLY, CDR2 FYNNEI. The CDR3 spells CASCLQGKAYEQYF. The DNA of the CDR3 is TGTGCCAGCTGTTTACAGGGTAAGGCCTACGAGCAGTACTTC.

This chain links TRBV5-1 with TRBJ1-2; no clear D. V lost 0 bases and J lost 2, with 11 bases in between. This CDR3 region has 15 residues. Germline CDR1 is SGHRS and CDR2 is YFSETQ. The CDR3 here is CASSLVVDANYGYTF. The CDR3 bases are TGCGCCAGCAGCTTGGTGGTAGATGCGAACTATGGCTACACCTTC.

The chain links TRBV20-1 to TRBJ1-1; the D gene is possibly TRBD1 (6 bases). Germline CDR1 DFQATT, CDR2 SNEGSKA (reference sequence). V dropped 3 bases and J dropped 0 bases, with 17 bases sitting between them. This CDR3 contains 16 residues. CDR3 residues: CSASPPRTALNTEAFF. In DNA form, the CDR3 reads TGCAGTGCTAGTCCGCCAAGGACAGCCTTGAACACTGAAGCTTTCTTT.

The genes are TRBV5-1 and TRBJ1-3; TRBD1 might be the D (5 bases). Germline CDR1 and CDR2: SGHRS and YFSETQ. CDR3 size: 14 residues. Trimming removed 0 bases at V and 4 bases at J, with 8 bases between. In nucleotides, the CDR3 is TGCGCCAGCAGCTTGGGAGGGGAAGGAAACACCATATATTTT. This gives the protein CASSLGGEGNTIYF.

The chain couples TRBV7-9 to TRBJ2-7; 7 bases align to TRBD1. There are 13 residues in the CDR3. The germline V gene has CDR1 SEHNR and CDR2 FQNEAQ (reference sequence). With 5 bases clipped from V and 4 bases from J, the junction kept 5 bases outside the gene matches. CDR3 loop: CASSPAQGYEQYF. CDR3 bases: TGTGCCAGCAGCCCTGCACAGGGGTACGAGCAGTACTTC.

Here the CDR3 reads CASSGQINQPQHF. CDR3 in DNA: TGTGCCAGTAGCGGACAAATCAATCAGCCCCAGCATTTT. The V call is TRBV19, the J call TRBJ1-5; tentatively, D is TRBD1 (5 bases). The germline V gene encodes CDR1 LNHDA and CDR2 SQIVND (reference sequence). V lost 6 bases and J lost 3, with 9 bases in between. This CDR3 contains 13 residues.

V is TRBV6-5 and J is TRBJ2-3; 9 positions agree with TRBD2. CDR3 length: 15 residues. Germline CDR1 and CDR2: MNHEY and SVGAGI. Trimming cost V 6 bases and J 2 bases; bases outside gene matches: 6. CDR3 DNA sequence: TGTGCCAGCAGCCCACTAGCGGGCACCACAGATACGCAGTATTTT. Translated, it gives CASSPLAGTTDTQYF.

The chain is built from TRBV2 and TRBJ1-4; TRBD1 agrees at 7 bases. V lost 5 bases and J lost 8; bases outside the gene matches: 14. Germline CDR1 is SNHLY and CDR2 is FYNNEI. The CDR3 loop spans 16 amino acids. CDR3 coding DNA: TGTGCCAGCAGTTTCTGGACAGGAAGCTTGGAGGAAAAACTGTTTTTT. The encoded protein is CASSFWTGSLEEKLFF.

The V and J genes are TRBV3-1 (or the pseudogene TRBV3-2) and TRBJ1-4; 9 positions match TRBD1. The V gene's germline CDR1 is LGHDT and CDR2 YNNKEL (reference sequence). This CDR3 region has 17 residues. Trimming cost V 3 bases and J 6 bases; bases outside gene matches: 11. The CDR3 reads CASSHPDRGKLYEKLFF. The CDR3 DNA is TGTGCCAGCAGCCACCCCGACAGGGGGAAACTCTATGAAAAACTGTTTTTT.

The chain carries TRBV6-2 or TRBV6-3 and TRBJ2-5; no clear D. Trimming removed 2 bases from V and 3 bases from J, with 19 bases in between. CDR1 MNHEY and CDR2 SVGEGT come from the germline V gene. The CDR3 has 17 residues. The CDR3 DNA reads TGTGCCAGCAGTTACGGTCCAGGAAACTTTCGAAAAGAGACCCAGTACTTC. Translating it yields CASSYGPGNFRKETQYF.

The chain carries TRBV19 and TRBJ1-1; 9 nucleotides line up with TRBD1. J lost 5 bases, V lost 6 bases, and 7 bases had no gene match. The germline CDR1 and CDR2 sequences are LNHDA and SQIVND (reference sequence). The CDR3 sequence is 14 residues long. The CDR3 sequence is CASSITGGGTEAFF. In nucleotides, the CDR3 is TGTGCCAGTAGCATAACAGGGGGCGGGACTGAAGCTTTCTTT.

The chain carries TRBV19 and TRBJ2-3; 7 bases are a match to TRBD1. V gave up 4 bases and J gave up 4 bases; unmatched junction bases: 2. CDR1 and CDR2 (germline): LNHDA, SQIVND (reference sequence). The length of the CDR3 is 13 residues. The CDR3 loop is CASSKDRADTQYF. CDR3 coding DNA: TGTGCCAGTAGTAAAGACAGGGCAGATACGCAGTATTTT.

The V and J genes are TRBV6-5 and TRBJ1-5; no reliable D call. This CDR3 is built from 13 residues. V lost 8 bases and J lost 0, with 8 bases in between. Germline assignment: CDR1 MNHEY and CDR2 SVGAGI. The CDR3: CASGQYSNQPQHF. CDR3 sequence (DNA): TGTGCCAGCGGGCAGTATAGCAATCAGCCCCAGCATTTT.

CDR3 amino acids: CASSKDGRPNYGYTF. The CDR3 DNA follows: TGTGCCAGCAGCAAGGACGGGAGGCCTAACTATGGCTACACCTTC. This chain uses TRBV6-6 with TRBJ1-2, with D unclear. Trimming took 6 bases from V and 0 from J, leaving 14 bases between them. CDR3 length equals 15 residues. Germline assignment: CDR1 MNHNY and CDR2 SVGAGI (reference sequence).

The CDR3 is CASSPWGRNNSPLHF. The CDR3 DNA reads TGTGCCAGCTCACCCTGGGGGCGTAATAATTCACCCCTCCACTTT. The V call is TRBV18, the J call TRBJ1-6; maybe TRBD1 (6 bases). Germline V gene data show CDR1 as KGHSH and CDR2 as LQKENI. The ends were cut back, 3 bases at V and 5 bases at J, with 11 bases in the middle. This CDR3 has 15 residues. The full variable domain, in which reference TRBV18 and TRBJ1-6 provide the parts outside the CDR3, is NAGVMQNPRHLVRRRGQEARLRCSPMKGHSHVYWYRQLPEEGLKFMVYLQKENIIDESGMPKERFSAEFPKEGPSILRIQQVVRGDSAAYFCASSPWGRNNSPLHFGNGTRLTVT.

The chain joins TRBV19 to TRBJ1-5; 7 nucleotides match TRBD1. This CDR3 is built from 16 residues. Germline assignment: CDR1 LNHDA and CDR2 SQIVND (reference sequence). With V trimmed by 2 bases and J by 4 bases, 8 bases remained unmatched. Here the CDR3 DNA reads TGTGCCAGTAGTATAATGGAGGGGGCCCATAATCAGCCCCAGCATTTT. It translates to CASSIMEGAHNQPQHF.

The V gene is TRBV9, the J gene TRBJ1-3, with 10 bases that match TRBD1. CDR1 is SGDLS and CDR2 is YYNGEE in the germline V gene. The CDR3 is made up of 16 amino acids. V was clipped by 6 bases and J by 4 bases; unmatched bases: 10. Here the CDR3 DNA reads TGTGCCAGCACGCCGGGACAGGGGTTTTCCGGAAACACCATATATTTT. As protein: CASTPGQGFSGNTIYF. The full variable domain, its missing parts supplied by reference TRBV9 and TRBJ1-3, is DSGVTQTPKHLITATGQRVTLRCSPRSGDLSVYWYQQSLDQGLQFLIQYYNGEERAKGNILERFSAQQFPDLHSELNLSSLELGDSALYFCASTPGQGFSGNTIYFGEGSWLTVV.